The 9 T cell receptor beta chains below come from one sample, sequenced in a study of radiation and T cells in renal cell carcinoma. Assay used: immunoSEQ multiplex PCR; TCRdb lists only in-frame clones, some missing. This table has tens of thousands of clones, roughly four fifths appearing once. Time point: baseline pretreatment blood. Sample treatment: 15 Gy SBRT to primary tumor, nephrectomy 4 weeks later. Sequences were derived from blood, sampled from a patient whose treatment included radiotherapy and nephrectomy. The receptors shown here come from a man in his fifties or sixties with renal cell carcinoma.

V is TRBV7-8 and J is TRBJ2-5; the match to TRBD2 covers 7 bases. Germline trimming cut 1 base from V and 1 base from J; bases unmatched to any gene: 6. In germline, CDR1 is SGHVS, CDR2 FQNEAQ. The CDR3 runs to 16 residues. In nucleotides, the CDR3 is TGTGCCAGCAGCTTAGTTGCTAGCGGTCTCCAAGAGACCCAGTACTTC. Protein product: CASSLVASGLQETQYF.

This sequence joins TRBV4-2 and TRBJ2-2; 11 positions agree with TRBD2. The junction had 7 bases not matched to a gene; V was cut back by 5 bases and J by 5 bases. This CDR3 has 16 amino acids. Germline V CDR1 and CDR2: LGHNA, YNFKEQ. The CDR3 is CASSSLAGVRTGELFF. CDR3 coding DNA: TGTGCCAGCAGCTCACTAGCGGGAGTTCGGACCGGGGAGCTGTTTTTT.

This chain joins TRBV20-1 and TRBJ2-7; no firm D call. Trimming took off 6 bases at V and 4 bases at J, with 10 bases between the two ends. CDR1 is DFQATT and CDR2 is SNEGSKA in the germline V gene (reference sequence). The CDR3 extends over 11 amino acids. The CDR3 region has the DNA TGCAGTGCCCAGGACCGATACGAGCAGTACTTC. It encodes CSAQDRYEQYF.

This chain uses TRBV19 with TRBJ2-1, with no clear D. CDR1 is LNHDA, CDR2 SQIVND, per germline (reference sequence). V was clipped by 9 bases and J by 0 bases, with 12 bases between them. This CDR3 has 14 amino acids. The CDR3, as DNA: TGTGCCAGCGGAGAGTCGCTCTCCTACAATGAGCAGTTCTTC. It codes for CASGESLSYNEQFF.

This sequence joins TRBV7-9 and TRBJ1-4, with 8 bases that match TRBD1. Germline V gives CDR1 SEHNR, CDR2 FQNEAQ (reference sequence). V shed 5 bases and J 4 bases; nucleotides not matched to a gene: 12. This CDR3 contains 17 residues. The CDR3, as DNA: TGTGCCAGCAGCGGCCGGACAGGGAGTCCCCTTAATGAAAAACTGTTTTTT. This codes for CASSGRTGSPLNEKLFF. Using reference TRBV7-9 and TRBJ1-4 for the parts outside the CDR3, the full variable domain is DTGVSQNPRHKITKRGQNVTFRCDPISEHNRLYWYRQTLGQGPEFLTYFQNEAQLEKSRLLSDRFSAERPKGSFSTLEIQRTEQGDSAMYLCASSGRTGSPLNEKLFFGSGTQLSVL.

This clone was detected only a few times. In nucleotides, the CDR3 is TGTGCCAGCAGAATGACGGGAATTGAAGCTTTCTTT. It is translated as CASRMTGIEAFF. J is TRBJ1-1 and V is TRBV6-1, with D hard to call. V lost 6 bases and J lost 7, with 12 bases in between. The V gene's germline CDR1 is MNHNS and CDR2 SASEGT. The CDR3 sequence is 12 residues long.

The rearrangement uses TRBV5-1 and TRBJ2-7; 10 bases are a match to TRBD1. CDR1 is SGHRS and CDR2 is YFSETQ in the germline V gene. The CDR3 loop spans 15 amino acids. With V trimmed by 4 bases and J by 1 base, 5 bases remained unmatched. The CDR3 bases are TGCGCCAGCAGCGACCGGGACAGGGGTTCCTACGAGCAGTACTTC. Its protein is CASSDRDRGSYEQYF.

The V and J genes are TRBV19 and TRBJ2-1; 10 nucleotides align to TRBD1. This CDR3 region has 16 residues. In germline, CDR1 is LNHDA, CDR2 SQIVND (reference sequence). V was pared by 4 bases and J by 5 bases, with 8 bases of the junction left unmatched. Written as DNA, the CDR3 is TGTGCCAGTAGTAGTCTGACAGGGGGCGTAAACAATGAGCAGTTCTTC. Amino acid sequence: CASSSLTGGVNNEQFF.

CDR3 DNA sequence: TGTGCCACCAGCACCGGGGACAGGGGGAACTATGGCTACACCTTC. This translates into CATSTGDRGNYGYTF. The J gene is TRBJ1-2, the V gene TRBV15, with 11 bases matching TRBD1. After removal of 4 bases from V and 2 bases from J, the junction contained 3 bases not matched to a gene. Germline V gene sequence: CDR1 LNHNV, CDR2 YYDKDF (reference sequence). The CDR3 length is 15 residues.